The clone carrying this T cell receptor beta chain was recorded a few times. No antigen is known for it. 60 Vbeta and 13 Jbeta primers were used in PCR. Using immunoSEQ multiplex PCR, the repertoire was profiled, and TCRdb retains in-frame clones only, with some absent. The table records approximately 160,000 clones, 55% to 70% of them present only once. This record belongs to a study of cytomegalovirus exposure and HLA in healthy donors. The study, taken as a whole, reports: Accurate HLA-A and HLA-B prediction from TCR beta sequences was reported for most subjects.

The receptor's source is a woman aged 40 to 55 in good health and CMV-seropositive. Sequences were obtained from PBMCs.

The CDR3 nucleotides are TGTGCCAGCAGCTTGGGCGGGAATGAAAAACTGTTTTTT. It yields the protein CASSLGGNEKLFF. V is TRBV5-5 and J is TRBJ1-4; D is undetermined. The V gene lost 0 bases and the J gene lost 5 bases, with 5 bases spanning the gap. The CDR3 covers 13 residues. Germline V gene sequence: CDR1 SGHKS, CDR2 YYEKEE (reference sequence).